These 22 T cell receptor beta chains share one sample of origin, sequenced in a study of early T cells in non-severe SARS-CoV-2 infection. Using its own MiXCR run on the 5' RACE reads, TCRdb lists one record per CDR3 protein. The profile shows some 62,000 distinct CDR3 sequences, approximately 9.3% of them singletons. Sequenced: whole blood. Receptor source: an adult who was a healthcare worker with PCR-confirmed SARS-CoV-2 infection or an uninfected control (not recorded which).

In DNA, the CDR3 is TGTGCCAGCAGGGGGACAGGAGCTTATCATGGCTACACCTTC. Its translation: CASRGTGAYHGYTF. V gene TRBV6-1 combines with J gene TRBJ1-2; 8 bases agree with TRBD1. With 6 bases clipped from V and 6 bases from J, the junction kept 9 bases outside the gene matches. CDR3 size: 14 residues. Germline V gene sequence: CDR1 MNHNS, CDR2 SASEGT.

This clonotype was observed a few times. The chain combines TRBV12-3 or TRBV12-4 with TRBJ1-4; perhaps TRBD1 as D (5 bases). The CDR3 has 14 residues. The V and J ends lost 3 bases and 7 bases respectively, with 12 bases between them. In DNA form, the CDR3 reads TGTGCCAGCAGTTTCACAGGAGGGGCTGAAAAACTGTTTTTT. It specifies CASSFTGGAEKLFF.

This clonotype has a count of ten or more. The V call is TRBV12-3 or TRBV12-4, the J call TRBJ2-1, with no clear D. The CDR3 runs to 12 residues. The V and J ends lost 11 bases and 0 bases respectively, with 8 bases between them. CDR3 protein: CAVGSSYNEQFF. The CDR3 DNA is TGTGCCGTGGGCAGCTCCTACAATGAGCAGTTCTTC.

This clonotype was detected only a few times. The chain carries TRBV5-1 and TRBJ2-4, with D maybe TRBD2 (5 bases). The CDR3 consists of 15 residues. V was cut by 7 bases and J by 2 bases, with 16 bases left in between. Germline-derived CDR1 and CDR2 are SGHRS and YFSETQ. CDR3 loop: CASFRVPGTKNIQYF. The CDR3 DNA sequence: TGCGCCAGCTTCCGGGTTCCGGGAACCAAAAACATTCAGTACTTC.

This clonotype appeared a few times. The rearrangement joins TRBV7-9 to TRBJ1-1; D uncertain. The CDR3 covers 13 residues. Germline V lookup: CDR1 SEHNR, CDR2 FQNEAQ (reference sequence). Between the trimmed V and J ends, which lost 1 base and 6 bases, there was a span of 9 bases. DNA for the CDR3: TGTGCCAGCAGCTTAGTTTTCCAGGCTGAAGCTTTCTTT. This gives the protein CASSLVFQAEAFF.

In its sample, this clonotype was seen many times. The chain combines TRBV2 with TRBJ2-2; D uncertain. This CDR3 has 14 residues. Per the germline V gene, CDR1 is SNHLY and CDR2 is FYNNEI. The V and J ends lost 2 bases and 5 bases respectively, with 9 bases between them. Written as DNA, the CDR3 is TGTGCCAGCAGTGAAACCCCCGGGACCGGGGAGCTGTTTTTT. It translates to CASSETPGTGELFF.

The chain uses TRBV14 and TRBJ2-3; the D gene is possibly TRBD2 (6 bases). CDR3 length: 12 residues. Germline lookup yields CDR1 SGHDN and CDR2 FVKESK. Trimming left V 4 bases short and J 14 bases short, with 16 bases between. The CDR3 DNA is TGTGCCAGCAGCCCCAGCGGGTGGCTTGTGTATTTT. This codes for CASSPSGWLVYF.

The chain employs TRBV29-1 and TRBJ2-3, with D possibly called TRBD1 or TRBD2 (5 bases each). Deletions cut 7 bases from V and 9 bases from J, with 14 bases between. CDR1 SQVTM and CDR2 ANQGSEA come from the germline V gene. The CDR3 is 11 residues long. The CDR3 sequence is CSADGASTQYF. The DNA of the CDR3 is TGCAGCGCCGACGGGGCCTCGACGCAGTATTTT.

The DNA for the CDR3 is TGCGCCAGCAGCACGGGTGCCATAGCAGATACGCAGTATTTT. Translated: CASSTGAIADTQYF. This chain links TRBV5-1 with TRBJ2-3, with D unresolved. Trimming stripped 4 bases from V and 4 bases from J, with 13 bases between. Per the germline V gene, CDR1 is SGHRS and CDR2 is YFSETQ. This CDR3 is 14 amino acids long.

This clonotype appeared many times. The J gene is TRBJ2-1, the V gene TRBV6-6; possible D gene TRBD2, 6 bases. CDR3 size: 11 residues. Germline assignment: CDR1 MNHNY and CDR2 SVGAGI (reference sequence). V lost 6 bases, J lost 10 bases, and 10 bases lay in between. The CDR3 DNA sequence: TGTGCCAGCAGGCGACGGGAGGAGCAGTTCTTC. This gives the protein CASRRREEQFF.

V is TRBV6-6 and J is TRBJ2-5, with D perhaps TRBD1 or TRBD2 (5 bases each). V dropped 8 bases and J dropped 4 bases, with 14 bases sitting between them. The CDR3 has 13 amino acids. From germline, CDR1 is MNHNY and CDR2 SVGAGI (reference sequence). Written as DNA, the CDR3 is TGTGCCAGCTCTGGGACCCCCGCAGAGACCCAGTACTTC. This sequence encodes CASSGTPAETQYF.

The rearrangement links TRBV30 to TRBJ1-5; D is uncertain. This CDR3 comprises 12 residues. CDR1 is GTSNPN and CDR2 is SVGIG in the germline V gene (reference sequence). CDR3 amino acids: CALGNEGQPQHF. CDR3 in DNA: TGTGCTCTCGGTAACGAAGGTCAGCCCCAGCATTTT.

The chain recombines TRBV19 with TRBJ2-1, with a tentative D call TRBD1 (6 bases). The CDR3 consists of 13 residues. Germline V gene sequence: CDR1 LNHDA, CDR2 SQIVND (reference sequence). V was shortened by 6 bases and J by 12 bases, with 18 bases between the two germline ends. CDR3 sequence: CASSPLQGGWQFF. For the CDR3, the DNA is TGTGCCAGTAGCCCCTTACAGGGCGGGTGGCAGTTCTTC. Combining the CDR3 with reference TRBV19 and TRBJ2-1 gives the whole variable domain DGGITQSPKYLFRKEGQNVTLSCEQNLNHDAMYWYRQDPGQGLRLIYYSQIVNDFQKGDIAEGYSVSREKKESFPLTVTSAQKNPTAFYLCASSPLQGGWQFFGPGTRLTVL.

This clonotype was recorded a few times. This rearrangement joins TRBV6-6 to TRBJ2-2, with D possibly being TRBD1 (6 bases). The CDR3 length is 13 residues. V lost 6 bases and J 6 bases, leaving 11 bases between the germline ends. The germline V gene has CDR1 MNHNY and CDR2 SVGAGI (reference sequence). CDR3 DNA sequence: TGTGCCAGCAGGGACAGACGTTCCGGGGAGCTGTTTTTT. Translating gives CASRDRRSGELFF.

This clonotype was counted a few times. This sequence joins TRBV24-1 and TRBJ1-1; TRBD1 aligns across 7 bases. Trimming took 1 base from V and 4 from J; bases not matched to a gene: 8. Per germline, CDR1 KGHDR and CDR2 SFDVKD. The CDR3 is made up of 16 amino acids. Here the CDR3 DNA reads TGTGCCACCAGTGATTTTCAAGGACAGGATCGCACTGAAGCTTTCTTT. Amino acids: CATSDFQGQDRTEAFF.

This chain uses TRBV6-2 or TRBV6-3 with TRBJ2-7; possible D gene TRBD1, 6 bases. CDR3 length: 13 amino acids. V lost 2 bases, J lost 1 base, and 6 bases lay in between. The V gene's germline CDR1 is MNHEY and CDR2 SVGEGT. CDR3 bases: TGTGCCAGCAGTTACACAGGGTCCTACGAGCAGTACGTC. This codes for CASSYTGSYEQYV.

This clonotype was detected ten times or more. V usage is TRBV5-6 and J usage is TRBJ2-1, with D unclear. This CDR3 region has 14 residues. Germline V gene data show CDR1 as SGHDT and CDR2 as YYEEEE. V lost 7 bases to trimming and J lost 3 bases, with 14 bases between them. The CDR3 DNA reads as TGTGCCAGCGTCTACAGAGACTTCTACAATGAGCAGTTCTTC. This codes for CASVYRDFYNEQFF.

This clonotype has a handful of counts. The chain joins TRBV4-1 to TRBJ1-4; the D gene is possibly TRBD1 (6 bases). This CDR3 contains 15 residues. Deletions cut 0 bases from V and 8 bases from J, with 13 bases between. Germline V gene data show CDR1 as MGHRA and CDR2 as YSYEKL. The CDR3 coding sequence is TGCGCCAGCAGCCAAGATCCAGGGGTGGGCGAAAAACTGTTTTTT. Its protein is CASSQDPGVGEKLFF.

The rearrangement uses TRBV3-1 and TRBJ2-5, with TRBD2 matching 10 bases. The CDR3 is 17 amino acids. Trimming at V came to 0 bases and at J to 3 bases, leaving 7 bases not matched to a gene. Germline V gives CDR1 LGHDT, CDR2 YNNKEL (reference sequence). This CDR3 reads CASSQDHRTSGEETQYF. As DNA, the CDR3 is TGTGCCAGCAGCCAAGATCACCGAACTAGCGGGGAAGAGACCCAGTACTTC.

The chain combines TRBV29-1 with TRBJ1-1; D not certain. The CDR3 has 12 amino acids. V gave up 3 bases and J gave up 3 bases, with 8 bases separating them. Germline V lookup: CDR1 SQVTM, CDR2 ANQGSEA. The CDR3 here is CSVEVADTEAFF. CDR3 nucleotides: TGCAGCGTTGAGGTGGCCGACACTGAAGCTTTCTTT.

Only one count was recorded for this clonotype. The chain recombines TRBV27 with TRBJ2-2; possible D gene TRBD2, 5 bases. Trimming shortened V by 6 bases and J by 1 base, and 9 bases separated the two germline ends. The CDR3 loop spans 14 amino acids. CDR1 and CDR2 (germline): MNHEY, SMNVEV (reference sequence). DNA for the CDR3: TGTGCCAGCAGGAGGACTGAGAACACCGGGGAGCTGTTTTTT. It is translated as CASRRTENTGELFF.

The chain carries TRBV12-3 or TRBV12-4 and TRBJ2-2; tentative D call: TRBD2 (6 bases). Trimming left V 1 base short and J 6 bases short, with 15 bases between. This CDR3 spans 16 amino acids. CDR3 sequence reads: CASSLGRGSASGELFF. In nucleotides, the CDR3 is TGTGCCAGCAGTTTAGGGAGGGGAAGCGCATCCGGGGAGCTGTTTTTT.